What follows are 15 T cell receptor beta chains derived from one specimen sequenced in a study of cytomegalovirus exposure and HLA in healthy donors (dated by TCRdb to about 2017). Library preparation used the immunoSEQ multiplex PCR assay. The multiplex PCR relied on a mix of 60 forward primers for TCR Vbeta segments and 13 reverse primers for TCR Jbeta segments. TCRdb provides this immuneACCESS table in a form limited to in-frame rearrangements. Some clones are lacking; in checked studies, under half of them reflect an unresolved V gene, and why the rest are absent is not known. The sample's clone listing holds under 130,000 clones. The ten largest clones add up to around 0.59% of the sample. The specimen sequenced was PBMCs. These receptors were taken from a man in his fifties or sixties in good health and CMV-seronegative.

The CDR3 DNA reads TGTGCCAGCAGCTTTATGGGGACACCTTCACCCCTCCACTTT. This sequence encodes CASSFMGTPSPLHF. This sequence joins TRBV7-2 and TRBJ1-6; D is possibly TRBD1 (6 bases). Trimming cost V 3 bases and J 9 bases, with 12 bases left between them. The CDR3 has 14 amino acids. Germline V gene sequence: CDR1 SGHTA, CDR2 FQGNSA.

CDR3 DNA: TGTGCCATCAGTGAAAGCGACAGGAGCTCCTACGAGCAGTACTTC. It specifies CAISESDRSSYEQYF. V usage is TRBV10-3 and J usage is TRBJ2-7; D possibly corresponds to TRBD1 (6 bases). CDR3 length equals 15 residues. Germline CDR1 ENHRY, CDR2 SYGVKD. Trimming pared 3 bases from V and 0 bases from J, leaving 12 bases between.

The CDR3 reads CASSLVAGADTEAFF. The CDR3, as DNA: TGCGCCAGCAGCTTGGTGGCAGGGGCTGACACTGAAGCTTTCTTT. This chain connects TRBV5-1 to TRBJ1-1; TRBD1 is a possible D gene (6 bases). Trimming took off 0 bases at V and 3 bases at J, with 12 bases between the two ends. The CDR3 sequence is 15 residues long. Germline CDR1 and CDR2: SGHRS and YFSETQ.

The genes are TRBV21-1 and TRBJ2-7; the table's D call, TRBD2, has no DNA check behind it. TRBV21-1 constitutes a pseudogene. This CDR3 is 13 amino acids long. The CDR3 spells CASEVRYTYEQYF. The CDR3 DNA reads as TGTGCCAGCGAGGTCCGATATACCTACGAGCAGTACTTC.

V is TRBV5-6 and J is TRBJ2-5; tentatively, D is TRBD1 (6 bases). Germline loops: CDR1 SGHDT, CDR2 YYEEEE. This CDR3 has 14 amino acids. Trimming removed 6 bases at V and 3 bases at J, with 15 bases between. The CDR3 loop reads CASTRTAFEETQYF. The CDR3 DNA reads TGTGCCAGCACGAGGACAGCGTTTGAAGAGACCCAGTACTTC.

The V call is TRBV6-5, the J call TRBJ2-5, with 11 bases that match TRBD1. This CDR3 comprises 15 residues. CDR1 and CDR2 (germline): MNHEY, SVGAGI. V lost 4 bases to trimming and J lost 11 bases; unmatched junction nucleotides: 12. The CDR3 reads CASSFNGQGAYEQYF. The CDR3 DNA follows: TGTGCCAGCAGTTTCAACGGACAGGGGGCTTATGAGCAGTACTTC.

The chain employs TRBV29-1 and TRBJ2-1; 12 bases are a match to TRBD2. Germline-derived CDR1 and CDR2 are SQVTM and ANQGSEA. The CDR3 consists of 15 residues. With V trimmed by 6 bases and J by 4 bases, 7 bases remained unmatched. DNA of the CDR3: TGCAGCGTGGCCCTACTAGCGGGGGGTTACAATGAGCAGTTCTTC. It yields the protein CSVALLAGGYNEQFF.

The rearrangement joins TRBV9 to TRBJ2-1; 7 bases fit TRBD1. This CDR3 has 14 residues. Looked up from germline, CDR1 is SGDLS and CDR2 is YYNGEE. V was pared by 3 bases and J by 9 bases, with 9 bases of the junction left unmatched. This CDR3 reads CASSEGTVRSEQFF. Written as DNA, the CDR3 is TGTGCCAGCAGCGAAGGGACAGTCCGGAGTGAGCAGTTCTTC.

J is TRBJ2-7 and V is TRBV6-5, with TRBD1 matching over 9 bases. Germline V gene data show CDR1 as MNHEY and CDR2 as SVGAGI. V lost 6 bases to trimming and J lost 2 bases; unmatched junction nucleotides: 5. CDR3 length: 14 amino acids. The CDR3 DNA reads TGTGCCAGCAGCCGGACAGGGGAGGCCTACGAGCAGTACTTC. Its translation: CASSRTGEAYEQYF.

For this clone: The sample has other DNA sequences that encode this CDR3 too. The V and J genes are TRBV4-1 and TRBJ2-6; 9 nucleotides agree with TRBD1. Germline V gene data show CDR1 as MGHRA and CDR2 as YSYEKL. The CDR3 contains 20 residues. V lost 0 bases, J lost 6 bases, and 15 bases stayed unmatched. CDR3 sequence: CASSQDHGDRVKIEANVLTF. DNA for the CDR3: TGCGCCAGCAGCCAAGATCATGGGGACAGGGTAAAAATTGAGGCCAACGTCCTGACTTTC.

The V call is TRBV4-1, the J call TRBJ2-2; no clear D gene. In germline, CDR1 is MGHRA, CDR2 YSYEKL. Trimming left V 4 bases short and J 6 bases short, with 21 bases between. The CDR3 consists of 17 residues. The CDR3 region has the DNA TGCGCCAGCAGCCCCCACGCCAGCGTCGGCTTCGCCGGGGAGCTGTTTTTT. Translation: CASSPHASVGFAGELFF.

The genes are TRBV11-3 and TRBJ2-6; D may be TRBD2 (6 bases). The CDR3 has 17 amino acids. Between the trimmed V and J ends, which lost 5 bases and 2 bases, there was a span of 16 bases. Germline CDR1 SGHNT, CDR2 YENEEA. The CDR3, as DNA: TGTGCCAGCAGCCAAAAGGCAGGGAGGACTGGGGCCAACGTCCTGACTTTC. Residues: CASSQKAGRTGANVLTF.

The gene calls are TRBV7-8 and TRBJ1-1, with TRBD1 matching over 8 bases. CDR1 is SGHVS and CDR2 is FQNEAQ in the germline V gene. The CDR3 covers 17 residues. Germline trimming cut 0 bases from V and 4 bases from J; bases unmatched to any gene: 10. The CDR3 protein is CASSLARAGGAGTEAFF. CDR3 sequence (DNA): TGTGCCAGCAGCTTAGCACGTGCAGGGGGCGCGGGCACTGAAGCTTTCTTT.

The chain joins TRBV19 to TRBJ2-5; D gene ambiguous. This CDR3 region has 13 residues. V dropped 3 bases and J dropped 1 base, with 6 bases sitting between them. Per germline, CDR1 LNHDA and CDR2 SQIVND (reference sequence). The CDR3 protein is CASSIGGQETQYF. The DNA of the CDR3 is TGTGCCAGTAGTATCGGCGGCCAAGAGACCCAGTACTTC.

The genes are TRBV25-1 and TRBJ2-7, with TRBD1 matching over 10 bases. V dropped 8 bases and J dropped 2; count of bases not matched to a gene: 3. Germline assignment: CDR1 MGHDK and CDR2 SYGVNS. This CDR3 is 13 amino acids long. The DNA of the CDR3 is TGTGCCAGCGGGACAGGGGCAGCCTACGAGCAGTACTTC. Its translation: CASGTGAAYEQYF.